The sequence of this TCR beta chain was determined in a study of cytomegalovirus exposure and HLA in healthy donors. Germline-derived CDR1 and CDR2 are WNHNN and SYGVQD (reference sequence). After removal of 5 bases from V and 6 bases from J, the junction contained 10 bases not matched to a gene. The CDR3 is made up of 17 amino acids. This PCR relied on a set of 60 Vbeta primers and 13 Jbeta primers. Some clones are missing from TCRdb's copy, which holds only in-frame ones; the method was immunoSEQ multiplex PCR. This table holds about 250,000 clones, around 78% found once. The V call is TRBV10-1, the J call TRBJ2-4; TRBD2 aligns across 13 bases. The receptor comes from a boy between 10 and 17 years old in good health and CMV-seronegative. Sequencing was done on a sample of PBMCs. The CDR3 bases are TGCGCCAGCAGTCAGCCACGTACTAGCGGGAGGGCAAACATTCAGTACTTC. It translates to CASSQPRTSGRANIQYF.